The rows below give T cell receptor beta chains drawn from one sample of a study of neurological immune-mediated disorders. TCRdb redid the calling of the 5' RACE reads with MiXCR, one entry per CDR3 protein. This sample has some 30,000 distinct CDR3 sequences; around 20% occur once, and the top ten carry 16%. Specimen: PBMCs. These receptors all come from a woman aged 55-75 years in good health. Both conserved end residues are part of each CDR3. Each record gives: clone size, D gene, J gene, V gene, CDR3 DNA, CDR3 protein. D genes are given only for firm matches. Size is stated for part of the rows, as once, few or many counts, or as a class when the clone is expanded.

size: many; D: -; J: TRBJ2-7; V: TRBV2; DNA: TGTGCCAGCAGGAAAATCGGAGCTTACGAGCAGTACTTC; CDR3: CASRKIGAYEQYF
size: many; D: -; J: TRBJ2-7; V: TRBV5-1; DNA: TGCGCCAGCAGCCCAACCAGGGACGGATACTACGAGCAGTACTTC; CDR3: CASSPTRDGYYEQYF
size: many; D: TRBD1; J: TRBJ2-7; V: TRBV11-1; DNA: TGTGCCAGCACCCTGACAGGGGTCACCTACGAGCAGTACTTC; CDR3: CASTLTGVTYEQYF
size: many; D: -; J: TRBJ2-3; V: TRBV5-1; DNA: TGCGCCAGCAGCTTGGGCGGCCGGACTACCACAGATACGCAGTATTTT; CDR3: CASSLGGRTTTDTQYF
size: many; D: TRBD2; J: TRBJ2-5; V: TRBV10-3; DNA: TGTGCCATCGGGCGGGAGACCCAAGAGACCCAGTACTTC; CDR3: CAIGRETQETQYF
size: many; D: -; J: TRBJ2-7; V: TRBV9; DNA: TGTGCCAGCAGCGCCCAATTGGGGGCCGCCGAGCAGTACTTC; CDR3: CASSAQLGAAEQYF
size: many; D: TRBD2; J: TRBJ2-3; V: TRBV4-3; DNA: TGCGCCAGCAGCCAGACTAGCGGGGGAGAGGATACGCAGTATTTT; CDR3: CASSQTSGGEDTQYF
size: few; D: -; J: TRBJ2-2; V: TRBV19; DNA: TGTGCCAGTACCGGGACTGCCAAGGGCGGGGAGCTGTTTTTT; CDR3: CASTGTAKGGELFF
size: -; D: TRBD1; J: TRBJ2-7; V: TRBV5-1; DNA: TGCGCCAGCAGCAACAGGGGAAACTCCTACGAGCAGTACTTC; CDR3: CASSNRGNSYEQYF
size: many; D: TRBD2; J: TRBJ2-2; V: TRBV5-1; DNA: TGCGCCAGCAGACGTACCGTACTAGCGGGGAACACCGGGGAGCTGTTTTTT; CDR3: CASRRTVLAGNTGELFF
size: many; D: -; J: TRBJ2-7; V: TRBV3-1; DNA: TGTGCCAGCAGCCAAGCAGCGGAAGGGTACGAGCAGTACTTC; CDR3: CASSQAAEGYEQYF
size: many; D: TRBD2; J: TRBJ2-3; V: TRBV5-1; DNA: TGCGCCAGCAGCGTCGGGACTAGCGGGAGCACAGATACGCAGTATTTT; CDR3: CASSVGTSGSTDTQYF
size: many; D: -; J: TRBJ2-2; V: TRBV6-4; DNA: TGTGCCAGCAGCCCGACGGGCGACACCGGGGAGCTGTTTTTT; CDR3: CASSPTGDTGELFF
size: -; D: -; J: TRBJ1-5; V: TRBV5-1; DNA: TGCGCCAGCAGCGACGGACAGAATCAGCCCCAGCATTTT; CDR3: CASSDGQNQPQHF
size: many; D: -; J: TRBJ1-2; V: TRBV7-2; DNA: TGTGCCAGCAGCTTAGCGTTGGTCGCGGGCCCTTGGGGCTACACCTTC; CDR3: CASSLALVAGPWGYTF
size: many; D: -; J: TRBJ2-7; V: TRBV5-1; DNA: TGCGCCAGCAGCTTGCTAGCAGCTTACGAGCAGTACTTC; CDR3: CASSLLAAYEQYF
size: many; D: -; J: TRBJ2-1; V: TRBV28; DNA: TGTGCCAGCAGTAACGCCAACAACAATGAGCAGTTCTTC; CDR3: CASSNANNNEQFF
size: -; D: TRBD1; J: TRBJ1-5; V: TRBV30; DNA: TGTGCCTTCTCGAGAGGGGGCCTAAATCAGCCCCAGCATTTT; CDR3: CAFSRGGLNQPQHF
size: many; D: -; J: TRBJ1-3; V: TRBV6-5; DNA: TGTGCCAGCAGTTATGGCAGGGGCTCTGGAAACACCATATATTTT; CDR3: CASSYGRGSGNTIYF
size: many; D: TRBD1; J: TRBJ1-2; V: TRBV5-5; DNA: TGTGCCAGCAGCGTATTGACAGGGAGCGGCTACACCTTC; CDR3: CASSVLTGSGYTF
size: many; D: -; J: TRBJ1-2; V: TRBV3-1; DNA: TGTGCCAGCAGCCAAGGGGGCAACTATGGCTACACCTTC; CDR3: CASSQGGNYGYTF
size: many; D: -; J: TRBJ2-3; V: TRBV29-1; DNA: TGCAGCGTTGATAGGTCAGGGGAAGGCACAGATACGCAGTATTTT; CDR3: CSVDRSGEGTDTQYF
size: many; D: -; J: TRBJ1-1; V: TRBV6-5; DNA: TGTGCCAGCAGTTACTCGGGCAGGGTGACTGAAGCTTTCTTT; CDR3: CASSYSGRVTEAFF
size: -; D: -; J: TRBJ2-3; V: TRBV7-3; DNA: TGTGCCAGCAGCTTAACTTACGAAACAGATACGCAGTATTTT; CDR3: CASSLTYETDTQYF
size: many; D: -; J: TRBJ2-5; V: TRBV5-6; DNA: TGTGCCAGCAGCTTGGCGGGGAGGGAGACCCAGTACTTC; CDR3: CASSLAGRETQYF
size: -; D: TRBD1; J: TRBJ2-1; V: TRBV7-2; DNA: TGTGCCAGCAGCTACGGACAGGGTGGTGAGCAGTTCTTC; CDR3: CASSYGQGGEQFF
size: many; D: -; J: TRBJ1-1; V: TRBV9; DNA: TGTGCCAGCAGCGTAGCCCCGAACACTGAAGCTTTCTTT; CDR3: CASSVAPNTEAFF